This TCR beta chain was identified in a study of blood T cell repertoires in COVID-19. Study in general: The United States, Italy and Spain provided the acute and convalescent COVID-19 samples. T cells, B-cell-depleted T cells, or PBMCs provided the cDNA or gDNA that served as material.

In this sample, this clone turned up once. In the original analysis: Nucleated cell counts were estimated from reference gene primer amplification. Method: immunoSEQ multiplex PCR; TCRdb's copy keeps in-frame clones and lacks some. That table furnishes V, J and clone size, whereas the DNA furnished D and trimming. The sample includes about 170,000 clones, about 85% of them seen just once. Material: peripheral blood. This sequence originates from a human donor with acute or convalescent COVID-19. The donor label of this sample is uncertain.

CDR3 loop: CASSRSPGADTEAFF. In DNA, the CDR3 is TGCGCCAGCAGCCGGAGCCCGGGAGCGGACACTGAAGCTTTCTTT. The genes are TRBV5-1 and TRBJ1-1; unclear D gene. Germline V gene lookup returns CDR1 SGHRS and CDR2 YFSETQ. V was cut by 4 bases and J by 3 bases, with 16 bases left in between. The CDR3 is made up of 15 amino acids.